This is a list of T cell receptor beta chains from one sample in a study of blood T cell repertoires in COVID-19. Libraries were prepared by immunoSEQ multiplex PCR; TCRdb keeps only in-frame clonotypes and omits some of them. The sample consists of about 17,000 clones, about nine tenths of them appearing once. Material for sequencing was peripheral blood. These receptors all come from a man aged 50-59 years with active COVID-19. The CDR3 runs from the conserved cysteine through the conserved F or W. A D gene is named only where the DNA matches it firmly. Clone size is stated in some rows and not others, as once, few, many or a class when expanded.

TRBJ1-1 TRBD1 NA TRBV6-5 CASRRQGLNTEAFF TGTGCCAGCAGGAGACAGGGGCTGAACACTGAAGCTTTCTTT
TRBJ1-2 NA NA TRBV28 CASMGAPSYGYTF TGTGCCAGCATGGGGGCCCCTAGCTATGGCTACACCTTC
TRBJ2-1 TRBD2 NA TRBV6-2/TRBV6-3 CASSYPLETSGRRNEQFF TGTGCCAGCAGTTACCCACTCGAGACTAGCGGGAGGAGGAATGAGCAGTTCTTC
TRBJ2-3 TRBD2 NA TRBV2 CASRSTSGRYIDTQYF TGTGCCAGCCGGTCGACTAGCGGGAGATATATAGATACGCAGTATTTT
TRBJ2-1 TRBD1 NA TRBV19 CASTGQGSNEQFF TGTGCCAGTACAGGACAGGGAAGTAATGAGCAGTTCTTC
TRBJ2-5 TRBD2 NA TRBV27 CASSLRGGWKETQYF TGTGCCAGCAGTTTACGGGGGGGTTGGAAAGAGACCCAGTACTTC
TRBJ2-1 TRBD2 NA TRBV2 CASSVAGVAYNEQFF TGTGCCAGCAGCGTAGCGGGAGTTGCCTACAATGAGCAGTTCTTC
TRBJ1-1 NA NA TRBV20-1 CSASPVNTEAFF TGCAGTGCTAGTCCCGTGAACACTGAAGCTTTCTTT
TRBJ1-5 NA NA TRBV6-5 CASRPVGGEGQPQHF TGTGCCAGCAGGCCCGTGGGGGGTGAGGGCCAGCCCCAGCATTTT
TRBJ1-1 TRBD1 NA TRBV29-1 CSVGQGYTEAFF TGCAGCGTTGGACAGGGATACACTGAAGCTTTCTTT
TRBJ1-1 NA NA TRBV18 CASSPRKAGQGTEAFF TGTGCCAGCTCACCGCGGAAGGCAGGGCAGGGGACTGAAGCTTTCTTT
TRBJ2-7 NA NA TRBV11-2 CASSLTASVWRALTEQYF TGTGCCAGCAGCTTGACAGCATCAGTCTGGAGGGCCCTCACCGAGCAGTACTTC
TRBJ1-2 TRBD1 NA TRBV5-1 CASSLAWGQGRSYTF TGCGCCAGCAGCTTGGCGTGGGGACAGGGGAGAAGCTACACCTTC
TRBJ2-2 NA NA TRBV19 CASKVATGELFF TGTGCCAGCAAGGTAGCTACCGGGGAGCTGTTTTTT
TRBJ1-1 NA NA TRBV4-3 CASSREGATEAFF TGCGCCAGCAGCCGCGAGGGAGCCACTGAAGCTTTCTTT
TRBJ1-3 NA few TRBV29-1 CSVTRGTTGNTIYF TGCAGCGTAACGAGGGGGACTACTGGAAACACCATATATTTT
TRBJ2-7 TRBD2 NA TRBV11-2 CASSLEGTSGTEQYF TGTGCCAGCAGCTTAGAAGGGACTAGCGGGACCGAGCAGTACTTC
TRBJ1-1 TRBD1 NA TRBV25-1 CASSAPGQLNTEAFF TGTGCCAGCAGTGCACCGGGACAGCTTAACACTGAAGCTTTCTTT
TRBJ1-1 TRBD1 NA TRBV15 CATRGGQALTEAFF TGTGCCACCAGAGGAGGACAGGCGCTCACTGAAGCTTTCTTT
TRBJ1-1 NA NA TRBV9 CASSVTGNTEAFF TGTGCCAGCAGCGTAACAGGGAATACTGAAGCTTTCTTT
TRBJ2-3 TRBD2 NA TRBV29-1 CSVRPGLAWATDTQYF TGCAGCGTGCGGCCGGGACTAGCTTGGGCCACAGATACGCAGTATTTT
TRBJ2-1 NA once TRBV24-1 CATSDLEAEQFF TGTGCCACCAGTGATTTAGAGGCTGAGCAGTTCTTC
TRBJ1-1 TRBD1 once TRBV12-3/TRBV12-4 CASSPKTGRAFF TGTGCCAGCAGTCCAAAGACAGGGAGAGCTTTCTTT
TRBJ1-5 NA NA TRBV4-3 CASSQEPTVYSNQPQHF TGCGCCAGCAGCCAAGAACCGACAGTTTATAGCAATCAGCCCCAGCATTTT
TRBJ2-5 NA NA TRBV5-4 CASTSHQDGETQYF TGTGCCAGCACCTCACATCAAGACGGGGAGACCCAGTACTTC
TRBJ2-5 TRBD2 NA TRBV5-1 CASSGGLGGSGSRETQYF TGCGCCAGCAGCGGAGGACTAGGTGGCAGCGGGAGTCGGGAGACCCAGTACTTC
TRBJ2-7 TRBD1 NA TRBV3-1/TRBV3-2 CASSLQQGFEQYF TGTGCCAGCAGCCTTCAACAGGGGTTCGAGCAGTACTTC